The clone carrying this T cell receptor beta chain was found a few times. Its specificity is unknown. This sample stems from a study of CD8 T cells in ankylosing spondylitis. MiXCR was run by TCRdb on the 5' RACE reads, yielding one entry per CDR3 protein. The table has more than 600,000 distinct CDR3 sequences, around 20% seen once. Study results and limitations: A motif in TCR beta, a set of seven to nine highly homologous variants, appeared characteristic of ankylosing spondylitis blood.

CDR3 size: 13 residues. The V gene lost 3 bases and the J gene lost 4 bases, with 9 bases spanning the gap. Germline assignment: CDR1 SGDLS and CDR2 YYNGEE. The clonotype originates from a male donor with ankylosing spondylitis. Sequences were obtained from blood, either unsorted or a sorted T cell fraction (not recorded which). This chain joins TRBV9 and TRBJ2-3; a weak D match, TRBD1 (6 bases). CDR3 amino acids: CASSAGTPDTQYF. CDR3 bases: TGTGCCAGCAGCGCGGGGACACCAGATACGCAGTATTTT. The whole variable domain, remainder taken from reference TRBV9 and TRBJ2-3, is DSGVTQTPKHLITATGQRVTLRCSPRSGDLSVYWYQQSLDQGLQFLIQYYNGEERAKGNILERFSAQQFPDLHSELNLSSLELGDSALYFCASSAGTPDTQYFGPGTRLTVL.